The TCR beta chain described here comes from a study of OX40 agonist ivuxolimab in advanced cancers. With regard to the full study: The costimulatory receptor OX40 (CD134) was targeted by ivuxolimab, a fully human IgG2 agonistic monoclonal antibody. Peripheral TCRbeta sequencing was intended to test whether TCR sequence diversity was altered and clonal T-cell expansion was caused by ivuxolimab. Intravenous ivuxolimab was administered to patients every 2 weeks at six dose levels: 0.01, 0.1, 0.3, 1.5, 3 and 10 mg/kg. A male proportion of about 79% and a mean age of about 60 years, ranging from about 20 to 80, were recorded for the dose-escalation cohort. Three dose-escalation patients achieved partial responses, one with hepatocellular carcinoma and two with cutaneous melanoma. The paper describes the monotherapy dose-escalation part (N of about 57 patients) of the phase I trial of ivuxolimab. Patients were allowed to have had prior anti-PD-1, anti-PD-L1 or anti-CTLA-4 therapy, and around two fifths of the dose-escalation patients had been treated with checkpoint inhibitors. Among the roughly 52 dose-escalation patients, around 19 had hepatocellular carcinoma, roughly 15 melanoma, 9 renal cell carcinoma and 9 head and neck cancer.

Genomic DNA was isolated from the sorted cells so that the TCRbeta CDR3 region could be sequenced. TCRbeta CDR3 regions were sequenced using the immunoSEQ Assay. Imported from immuneACCESS, the table was reduced by TCRdb to in-frame sequences with V and J called. These copies leave out some clones; in studies compared against another copy, an unresolved V gene accounts for under half, and the cause of the remainder is not known. Across this sample there are approximately 130,000 clones, with over 75% seen only once. The ten largest account for roughly 1.1% of the sample. Taken from the germline V gene, the CDR1 and CDR2 loops are MDHEN and SYDVKM. V has 4 bases trimmed and J has 3 bases trimmed; junction bases matching no gene number 6. The CDR3 runs 14 residues from the cysteine to the phenylalanine. Just CDR3 DNA is preserved here, 42 bases in frame from base 1. This clone was observed a single time. This clone's antigen is unknown. Per-nucleotide qualities are absent, and no much larger clonotype sits a single base away.

Patients with a history of autoimmune disease or receiving systemic immunosuppression were excluded from the trial. Peripheral blood for TCR sequencing was drawn from every dose cohort at baseline, at cycle 4 day 1 and at cycle 7 day 1. The samples were drawn from a first-in-human, open-label, multicenter phase I dose-escalation trial of ivuxolimab. Adults with locally advanced or metastatic melanoma, renal cell, hepatocellular, or head and neck squamous cell carcinoma were enrolled in the trial. CD4+ and CD8+ T cells were sorted separately from peripheral blood before TCR sequencing. Results and caveats for the whole study, not just this receptor: Clonal expansion of both CD4+ and CD8+ blood T cells was observed from baseline to week 6 at doses 0.1 to 3.0 mg/kg. On average, CD8+ T cells showed more expanded clones than CD4+ T cells after ivuxolimab. In the 0.1-3.0 mg/kg groups, partial responders had among the lowest normalized peripheral clonal expansion, particularly in CD8+ T cells. Which antigens the clonally expanded peripheral T cells were specific for was not determined. Low levels of normalized T-cell clonal expansion were also seen in some patients who did not respond.

This specimen was CD4+ or CD8+ T cells sorted from blood, taken in a trial of the OX40 agonist ivuxolimab. This receptor was identified in an adult with an advanced solid tumor such as melanoma, head and neck, liver or kidney cancer. The V gene is TRBV28 and the J gene is TRBJ2-7; a stretch of 7 junction bases matches TRBD2. The CDR3 corresponds to CASSSPGGNYEQYF. The sequenced DNA is TGTGCCAGCAGTTCTCCCGGGGGGAACTACGAGCAGTACTTC.